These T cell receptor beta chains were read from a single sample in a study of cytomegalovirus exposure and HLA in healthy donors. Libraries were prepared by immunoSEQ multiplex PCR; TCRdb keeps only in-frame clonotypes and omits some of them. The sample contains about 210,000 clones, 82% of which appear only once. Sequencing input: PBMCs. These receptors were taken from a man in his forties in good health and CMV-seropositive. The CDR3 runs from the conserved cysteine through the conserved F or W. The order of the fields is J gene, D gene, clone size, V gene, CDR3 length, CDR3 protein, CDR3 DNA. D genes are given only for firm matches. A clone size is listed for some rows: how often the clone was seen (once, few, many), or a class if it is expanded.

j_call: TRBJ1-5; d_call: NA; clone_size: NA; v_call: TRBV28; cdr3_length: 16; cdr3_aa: CASSLWGRVGNQPQHF; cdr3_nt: TGTGCCAGCAGTTTATGGGGCAGGGTGGGCAATCAGCCCCAGCATTTT
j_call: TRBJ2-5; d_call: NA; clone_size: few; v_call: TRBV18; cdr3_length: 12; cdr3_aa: CASSPPAETQYF; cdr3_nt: TGTGCCAGCTCACCACCGGCAGAGACCCAGTACTTC
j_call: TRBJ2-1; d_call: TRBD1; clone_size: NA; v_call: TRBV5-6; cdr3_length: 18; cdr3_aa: CASSLNRDRGRIYNEQFF; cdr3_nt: TGTGCCAGCAGCCTAAACCGGGACAGGGGACGTATTTACAATGAGCAGTTCTTC
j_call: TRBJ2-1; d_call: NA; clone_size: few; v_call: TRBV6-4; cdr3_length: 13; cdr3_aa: CASSDSTSNEQFF; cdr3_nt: TGTGCCAGCAGTGACTCAACTAGCAATGAGCAGTTCTTC
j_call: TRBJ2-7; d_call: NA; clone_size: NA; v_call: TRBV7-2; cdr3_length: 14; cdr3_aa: CASSLGRAGYEQYF; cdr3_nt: TGTGCCAGCAGCTTAGGCAGGGCAGGCTACGAGCAGTACTTC
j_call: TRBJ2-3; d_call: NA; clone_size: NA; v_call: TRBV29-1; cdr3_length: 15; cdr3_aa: CSAKRGAPGTDTQYF; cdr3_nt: TGCAGCGCCAAAAGAGGAGCGCCCGGCACAGATACGCAGTATTTT
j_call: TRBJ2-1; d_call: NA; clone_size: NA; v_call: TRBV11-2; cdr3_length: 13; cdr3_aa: CASSLGLANEQFF; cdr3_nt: TGTGCCAGCAGCTTAGGGCTAGCGAATGAGCAGTTCTTC
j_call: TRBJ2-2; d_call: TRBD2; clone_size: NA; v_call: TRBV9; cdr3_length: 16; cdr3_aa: CASSEAAGGDTGELFF; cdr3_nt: TGTGCCAGCAGCGAGGCAGCGGGAGGGGACACCGGGGAGCTGTTTTTT
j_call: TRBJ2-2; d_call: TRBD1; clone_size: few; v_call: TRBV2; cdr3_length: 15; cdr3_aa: CASSESGTETGELFF; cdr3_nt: TGTGCCAGCAGTGAGTCCGGGACAGAAACCGGGGAGCTGTTTTTT
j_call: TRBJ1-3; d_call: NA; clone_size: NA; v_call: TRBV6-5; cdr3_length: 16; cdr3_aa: CASSSLSGALLNTIYF; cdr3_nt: TGTGCCAGCAGTTCCCTCTCAGGGGCTTTGTTAAACACCATATATTTT
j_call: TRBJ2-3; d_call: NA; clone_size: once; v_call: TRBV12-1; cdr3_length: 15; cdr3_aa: CASSLRTGKTDTQYF; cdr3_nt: TGTGCCAGCAGCTTGCGGACAGGGAAGACAGATACGCAGTATTTT
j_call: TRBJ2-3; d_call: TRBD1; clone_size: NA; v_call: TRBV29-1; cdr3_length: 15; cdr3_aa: CSVRGTGEGTDTQYF; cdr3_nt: TGCAGCGTCCGAGGGACAGGGGAAGGCACAGATACGCAGTATTTT
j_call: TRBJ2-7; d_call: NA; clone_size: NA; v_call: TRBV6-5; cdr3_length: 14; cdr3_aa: CASSYSTGYYEQYF; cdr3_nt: TGTGCCAGCAGTTACTCAACAGGTTACTACGAGCAGTACTTC
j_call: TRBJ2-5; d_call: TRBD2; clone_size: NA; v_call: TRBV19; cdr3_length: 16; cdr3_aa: CASSKGTSGIGETQYF; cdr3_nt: TGTGCCAGTAGTAAGGGCACTAGCGGGATTGGTGAGACCCAGTACTTC
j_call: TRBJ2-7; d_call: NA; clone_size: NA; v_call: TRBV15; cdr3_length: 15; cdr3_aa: CATSRGWTGAYEQYF; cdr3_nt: TGTGCCACCAGCAGAGGCTGGACGGGGGCCTACGAGCAGTACTTC
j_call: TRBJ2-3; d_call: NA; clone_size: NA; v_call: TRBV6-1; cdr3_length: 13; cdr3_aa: CASIGGGTDTQYF; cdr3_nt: TGTGCCAGCATTGGGGGCGGCACAGATACGCAGTATTTT
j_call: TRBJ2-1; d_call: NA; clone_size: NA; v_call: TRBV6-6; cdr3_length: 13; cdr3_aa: CASSYPGSNEQFF; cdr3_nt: TGTGCCAGCAGTTATCCGGGGTCAAATGAGCAGTTCTTC
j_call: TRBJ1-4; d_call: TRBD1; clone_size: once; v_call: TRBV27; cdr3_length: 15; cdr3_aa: CASSPRTGVREKLFF; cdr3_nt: TGTGCCAGCAGCCCGAGGACAGGGGTGAGGGAAAAACTGTTTTTT
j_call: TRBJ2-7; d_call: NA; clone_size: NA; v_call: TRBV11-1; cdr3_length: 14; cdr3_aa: CASSSPRTRGEQYF; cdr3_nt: TGTGCCAGCAGCTCTCCGAGAACTCGAGGCGAGCAGTACTTC
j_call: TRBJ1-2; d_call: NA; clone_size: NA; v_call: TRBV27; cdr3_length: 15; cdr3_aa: CASSPVGGGVYGYTF; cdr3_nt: TGTGCCAGCAGTCCGGTTGGCGGAGGGGTCTATGGCTACACCTTC
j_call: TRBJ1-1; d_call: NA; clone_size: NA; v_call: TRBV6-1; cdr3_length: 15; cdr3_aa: CASTLTEVGGTEAFF; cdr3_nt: TGTGCCAGCACCCTGACCGAGGTAGGAGGAACTGAAGCTTTCTTT
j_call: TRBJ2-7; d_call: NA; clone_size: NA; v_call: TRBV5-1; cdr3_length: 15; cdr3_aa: CASSLGGAGSGEQYF; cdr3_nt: TGCGCCAGCAGCTTGGGCGGGGCGGGGTCCGGCGAGCAGTACTTC
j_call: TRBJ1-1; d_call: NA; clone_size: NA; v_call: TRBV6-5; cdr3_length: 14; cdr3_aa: CASSYLQMSSEAFF; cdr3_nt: TGTGCCAGCAGTTACCTACAGATGAGTTCTGAAGCTTTCTTT
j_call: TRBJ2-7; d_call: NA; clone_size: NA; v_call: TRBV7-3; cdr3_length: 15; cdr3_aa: CASSLGGSQPYEQYF; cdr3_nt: TGTGCCAGCAGCTTAGGGGGGTCTCAGCCCTACGAGCAGTACTTC
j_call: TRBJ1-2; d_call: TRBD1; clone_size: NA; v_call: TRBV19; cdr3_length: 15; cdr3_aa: CASSSGTGVNYGYTF; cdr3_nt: TGTGCCAGTAGTAGCGGGACAGGGGTTAACTATGGCTACACCTTC
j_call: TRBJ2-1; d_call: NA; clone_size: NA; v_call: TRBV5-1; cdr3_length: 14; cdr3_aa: CASSLEQAYNEQFF; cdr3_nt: TGCGCCAGCAGCTTGGAACAGGCGTACAATGAGCAGTTCTTC
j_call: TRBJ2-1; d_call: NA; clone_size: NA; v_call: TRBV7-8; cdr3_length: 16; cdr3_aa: CASSLSGLEGRNEQFF; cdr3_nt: TGTGCCAGCAGCTTATCAGGTCTAGAGGGCCGCAATGAGCAGTTCTTC
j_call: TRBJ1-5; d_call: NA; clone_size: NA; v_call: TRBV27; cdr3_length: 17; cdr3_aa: CASSRKGGSTSNQPQHF; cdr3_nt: TGTGCCAGCAGTAGAAAAGGGGGATCGACTAGCAATCAGCCCCAGCATTTT
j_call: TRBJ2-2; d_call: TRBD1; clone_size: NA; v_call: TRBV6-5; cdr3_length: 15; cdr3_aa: CASVRDRMNTGELFF; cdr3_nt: TGTGCCAGTGTCCGGGACAGGATGAACACCGGGGAGCTGTTTTTT
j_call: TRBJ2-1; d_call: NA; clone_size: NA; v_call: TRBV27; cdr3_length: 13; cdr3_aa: CASSLYLADEQFF; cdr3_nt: TGTGCCAGCAGTTTATATCTGGCAGATGAGCAGTTCTTC
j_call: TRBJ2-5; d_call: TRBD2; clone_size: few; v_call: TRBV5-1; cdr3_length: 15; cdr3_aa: CASSRVAGGEETQYF; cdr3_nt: TGCGCCAGCAGCCGGGTAGCGGGAGGGGAAGAGACCCAGTACTTC
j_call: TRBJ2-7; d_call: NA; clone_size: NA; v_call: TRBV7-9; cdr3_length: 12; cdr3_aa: CASSLASGEQYF; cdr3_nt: TGTGCCAGCAGCTTAGCCTCGGGGGAGCAGTACTTC
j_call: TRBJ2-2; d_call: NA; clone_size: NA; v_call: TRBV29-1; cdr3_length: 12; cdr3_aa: CSVVRGNGELFF; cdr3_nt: TGCAGCGTTGTTAGAGGGAACGGGGAGCTGTTTTTT
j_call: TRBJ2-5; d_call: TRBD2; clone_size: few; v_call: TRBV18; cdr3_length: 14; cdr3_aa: CASSPRELGETQYF; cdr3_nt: TGTGCCAGCTCACCGCGGGAGCTTGGGGAGACCCAGTACTTC
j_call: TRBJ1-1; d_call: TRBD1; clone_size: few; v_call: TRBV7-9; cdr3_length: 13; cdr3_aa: CASSFTGTGEAFF; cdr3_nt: TGTGCCAGCAGCTTTACCGGGACAGGCGAAGCTTTCTTT
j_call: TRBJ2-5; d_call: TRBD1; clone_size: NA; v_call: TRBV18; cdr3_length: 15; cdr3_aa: CASSPPRDRVDEQYF; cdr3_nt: TGTGCCAGCTCACCCCCCCGGGACAGGGTCGATGAGCAGTACTTC
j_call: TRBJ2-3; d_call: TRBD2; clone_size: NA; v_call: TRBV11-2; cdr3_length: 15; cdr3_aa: CASSLGPSGGDTQYF; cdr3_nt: TGTGCCAGCAGCTTAGGCCCTAGCGGTGGAGATACGCAGTATTTT
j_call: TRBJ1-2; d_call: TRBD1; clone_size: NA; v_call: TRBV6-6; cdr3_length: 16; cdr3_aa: CASSLPGQGFFYGYTF; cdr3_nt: TGTGCCAGCAGTCTACCGGGACAGGGCTTTTTCTATGGCTACACCTTC
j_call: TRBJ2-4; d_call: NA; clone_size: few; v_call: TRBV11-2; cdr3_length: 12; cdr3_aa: CASSLVEYIQYF; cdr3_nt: TGTGCCAGCAGCTTAGTAGAGTACATTCAGTACTTC
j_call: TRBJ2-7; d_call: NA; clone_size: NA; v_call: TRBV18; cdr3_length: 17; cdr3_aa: CASSPQTPGESYYEQYF; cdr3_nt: TGTGCCAGCTCACCCCAAACCCCTGGGGAGTCCTACTACGAGCAGTACTTC
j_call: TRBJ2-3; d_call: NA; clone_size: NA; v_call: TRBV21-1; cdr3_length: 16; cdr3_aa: CASSKDASGRTDTQYF; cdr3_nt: TGTGCCAGCAGCAAAGACGCTAGCGGGAGAACAGATACGCAGTATTTT